The clone carrying this TCR beta chain was detected only once. These data are taken from a study of blood T cell repertoires in COVID-19. Whole-study context: Collection of acute and convalescent COVID-19 samples took place in the United States, Italy and Spain. T cells, B-cell-depleted T cells, or PBMCs supplied cDNA or gDNA.

Original methodology: Estimates of nucleated cell counts were drawn from the amplification of reference gene primers. The data were produced by immunoSEQ multiplex PCR, yet TCRdb's version contains in-frame clones alone and is incomplete. The V and J calls and clone size are taken from that table; D and trimming were inferred from the DNA. The sample includes 80,000 or so clones, around nine tenths of them seen just once. The germline V gene encodes CDR1 SGHRS and CDR2 YFSETQ. Trimming cost V 2 bases and J 4 bases; bases outside gene matches: 6. This CDR3 comprises 15 residues. The chain carries TRBV5-1 and TRBJ2-3; 8 positions match TRBD1. The source of this sequence is a woman in her fifties or sixties with acute or convalescent COVID-19. Sequenced: peripheral blood. The CDR3 is CASSFQGARADTQYF. CDR3 DNA sequence: TGCGCCAGCAGCTTCCAGGGGGCGAGGGCAGATACGCAGTATTTT.